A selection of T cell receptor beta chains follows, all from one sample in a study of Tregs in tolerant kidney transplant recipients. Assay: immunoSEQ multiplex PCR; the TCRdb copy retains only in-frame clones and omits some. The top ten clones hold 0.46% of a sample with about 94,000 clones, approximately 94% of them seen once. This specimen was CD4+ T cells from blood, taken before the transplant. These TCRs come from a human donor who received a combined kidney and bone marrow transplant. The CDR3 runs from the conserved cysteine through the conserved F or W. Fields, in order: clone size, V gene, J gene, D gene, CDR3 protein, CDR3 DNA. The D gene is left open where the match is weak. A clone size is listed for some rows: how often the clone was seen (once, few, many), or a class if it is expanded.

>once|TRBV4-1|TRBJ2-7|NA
CASSQVEEAMTWYEQYF
TGCGCCAGCAGCCAAGTCGAAGAAGCGATGACTTGGTACGAGCAGTACTTC
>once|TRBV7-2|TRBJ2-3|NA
CASSLRLRADTQYF
TGTGCCAGCAGCCTACGACTCCGGGCAGATACGCAGTATTTT
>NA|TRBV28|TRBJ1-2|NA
CASIYGSGANYGYTF
TGTGCCAGCATTTATGGGAGCGGCGCCAACTATGGCTACACCTTC
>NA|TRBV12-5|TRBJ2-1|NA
CASGLVRLAGIYNEQFF
TGTGCTAGTGGTTTGGTACGATTGGCGGGAATCTACAATGAGCAGTTCTTC
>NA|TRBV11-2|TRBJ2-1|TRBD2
CASSSTSGITNEQFF
TGTGCCAGCAGCTCGACTAGCGGGATCACCAATGAGCAGTTCTTC
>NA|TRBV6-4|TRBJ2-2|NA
CASSEIWGMNTGELFF
TGTGCCAGCAGTGAAATTTGGGGCATGAACACCGGGGAGCTGTTTTTT
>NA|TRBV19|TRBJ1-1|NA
CASSQNRRRRMNTEAFF
TGTGCCAGTAGTCAAAATCGACGGCGGCGAATGAACACTGAAGCTTTCTTT
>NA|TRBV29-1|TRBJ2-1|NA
CSALTGKQFF
TGCAGCGCCCTTACGGGGAAGCAGTTCTTC
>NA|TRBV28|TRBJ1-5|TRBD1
CASSLTGYKPSNQPQHF
TGTGCCAGCAGCTTGACAGGGTATAAGCCTAGCAATCAGCCCCAGCATTTT
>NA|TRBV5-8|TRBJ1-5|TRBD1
CASSFTGEYQPQHF
TGTGCCAGCAGCTTCACAGGGGAATATCAGCCCCAGCATTTT
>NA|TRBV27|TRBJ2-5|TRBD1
CASRISTGRETQYF
TGTGCCAGCAGGATATCGACAGGGCGAGAGACCCAGTACTTC
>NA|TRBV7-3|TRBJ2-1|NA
CASSLMPSRNEQFF
TGTGCCAGCAGCTTAATGCCTAGTCGTAATGAGCAGTTCTTC